The rows below give T cell receptor beta chains drawn from one sample of a study of tumor-infiltrating lymphocytes in primary liver carcinoma. MiXCR was run by TCRdb on the multiplex PCR reads, yielding one entry per CDR3 protein. The table shows just under 95,000 distinct CDR3 sequences, with less than 70% occurring only once. Sequenced input: tumor-adjacent normal liver tissue. These TCRs come from a man aged 40-55 years with primary liver carcinoma and hepatitis B virus infection. The CDR3 runs from the conserved cysteine through the conserved F or W. The D gene is left open where the match is weak. Where a row states a size, it is once, few, many or the class of an expanded clone; other rows omit it.

>-|TRBV4-1|TRBJ2-2|-
CASNQPDSEANTGELFF
TGCGCCAGCAACCAACCTGATAGCGAGGCGAATACCGGGGAGCTGTTTTTT
>many|TRBV6-1|TRBJ2-5|-
CASSEGTDLETQYF
TGTGCCAGCAGTGAAGGAACAGACCTCGAGACCCAGTACTTC
>medium-sized|TRBV11-2|TRBJ2-7|TRBD1
CASSFLRGQQYF
TGTGCCAGCAGCTTTCTCAGGGGGCAGCAGTACTTC
>many|TRBV12-3/TRBV12-4|TRBJ2-7|-
CASSLRGNEQYF
TGTGCCAGCAGTTTAAGGGGGAACGAGCAGTACTTC
>-|TRBV7-3|TRBJ2-5|TRBD2
CASSPIGGTRETQYF
TGTGCCAGCAGCCCGATCGGGGGGACTCGTGAGACCCAGTACTTC
>-|TRBV6-1|TRBJ2-1|TRBD1
CASRGQGAKGELFF
TGTGCCAGCAGGGGACAGGGGGCGAAGGGCGAGCTGTTCTTC
>-|TRBV2|TRBJ1-2|-
CASSVTGYGYTF
TGTGCCAGCAGTGTGACAGGCTATGGCTACACCTTC
>-|TRBV6-6|TRBJ2-5|-
CVSTRDVQETQYF
TGTGTCAGCACTAGGGACGTCCAGGAGACCCAGTACTTC
>-|TRBV11-2|TRBJ2-7|-
CVRSSFPGLRSHEQYF
TGTGTCAGAAGCTCTTTCCCTGGACTAAGGTCCCACGAGCAGTACTTC
>-|TRBV11-2|TRBJ2-2|-
CASCLVGRTGELFF
TGTGCCAGCTGCTTAGTTGGCAGGACCGGGGAGCTGTTTTTT
>-|TRBV28|TRBJ2-5|-
CASSSELMRETQYF
TGTGCCAGCAGTTCCGAGTTAATGAGGGAGACCCAGTACTTC
>many|TRBV21-1|TRBJ1-1|-
CASSKRGNTEAFF
TGTGCCAGCAGCAAACGCGGGAACACTGAAGCTTTCTTT
>-|TRBV29-1|TRBJ2-1|-
CSVDGSSWLDEQFF
TGCAGCGTTGATGGGTCTAGCTGGTTGGATGAGCAGTTCTTC
>few|TRBV11-1|TRBJ2-1|-
CASSFGTDNEQFF
TGTGCCAGTAGCTTCGGCACGGATAATGAGCAGTTCTTC
>-|TRBV4-1|TRBJ2-2|-
CHSSQGQGGELLF
TGCCACAGCAGCCAAGGACAAGGCGGGGAGCTGTTATTT
>-|TRBV29-1|TRBJ2-2|TRBD1
CNVGQGEMFF
TGTAACGTGGGGCAGGGGGAGATGTTTTTT
>once|TRBV13|TRBJ2-3|-
CGSSPTRGMGDTQYF
TGTGGCAGCAGTCCCACCCGGGGCATGGGGGATACGCAGTATTTT
>-|TRBV11-2|TRBJ2-2|TRBD2
CASSSGPSGKLFF
TGTGCCAGCAGCTCAGGTCCTAGCGGGAAGCTGTTCTTT
>-|TRBV29-1|TRBJ1-2|-
CSVEAPGVGGFTF
TGCAGCGTTGAAGCACCAGGAGTTGGTGGCTTCACATTC
>-|TRBV4-2|TRBJ2-1|TRBD2
CASSQDLAGSMDEHFF
TGTGCCAGCAGCCAAGACCTAGCGGGATCGATGGACGAGCATTTCTTC
>once|TRBV11-2|TRBJ2-1|TRBD1
CAGTDGQANNEQFF
TGTGCCGGCACCGATGGACAGGCAAACAATGAACAGTTCTTC
>many|TRBV5-6|TRBJ1-5|TRBD1
CASSSGQGGLNQPQHF
TGTGCCAGCAGCTCGGGACAGGGGGGTCTTAATCAGCCCCAGCATTTT
>-|TRBV28|TRBJ2-6|-
CASSLQGPAGVLTF
TGTGCCAGCAGTTTACAGGGTCCCGCAGGGGTCCTGACTTTC
>-|TRBV28|TRBJ2-7|TRBD1
CASSLPGTGLGTYEKYF
TGTGCCAGCAGCCTACCCGGGACAGGGCTGGGTACCTACGAGAAGTACTTC
>-|TRBV6-1|TRBJ1-5|-
CASTLGIPSNQPQHF
TGTGCCAGCACGCTCGGGATACCCAGCAATCAGCCCCAGCATTTT
>few|TRBV5-6|TRBJ2-1|TRBD1
CASSPGTGGIDEQSF
TGTGCCAGCAGCCCCGGGACAGGGGGCATCGATGAGCAGTCCTTC
>-|TRBV11-2|TRBJ2-1|TRBD2
CASSRGISGSSYNGQFF
TGTGCCAGCAGCAGAGGGATTAGCGGGAGCTCCTACAATGGGCAGTTCTTC
>-|TRBV5-5|TRBJ1-1|-
CTSSPIGSFPEAFF
TGTACCAGCAGTCCTATAGGGTCTTTCCCTGAAGCTTTCTTT
>-|TRBV11-2|TRBJ2-5|TRBD2
CASSSSGGMYQETQYF
TGTGCCAGCAGCTCCAGCGGGGGAATGTACCAAGAGACCCAGTACTTC
>-|TRBV7-8|TRBJ2-1|-
CASSLGGGEQLF
TGTGCCAGCAGCTTAGGTGGCGGCGAGCAGCTCTTC
>-|TRBV11-1|TRBJ2-5|TRBD1
CASSLRGQQHETQYF
TGTGCCAGCAGCTTAAGGGGACAGCAACATGAGACCCAGTACTTC
>once|TRBV12-3/TRBV12-4|TRBJ2-1|-
CASSTRDSDGEKFF
TGTGCCAGCAGTACCCGGGACTCTGACGGTGAGAAGTTCTTC
>-|TRBV5-6|TRBJ2-1|TRBD2
CATISRAGEYNEQFF
TGTGCCACCATCTCGAGGGCGGGGGAGTACAATGAGCAGTTCTTC
>-|TRBV29-1|TRBJ2-7|TRBD2
CSVRVAGGPYELYF
TGCAGCGTTAGAGTAGCGGGAGGGCCCTACGAGCTGTACTTC
>-|TRBV11-1|TRBJ2-7|-
CASSAFGGTYDQYF
TGTGCCAGCAGCGCCTTCGGAGGGACTTACGATCAGTACTTC
>many|TRBV11-2|TRBJ2-7|-
CASSLGGEDYRLEQYF
TGTGCCAGCAGCTTAGGCGGCGAGGACTACCGTTTGGAGCAGTACTTC
>-|TRBV10-3|TRBJ2-1|TRBD1
CAISDTGTDYNERLF
TGTGCCATCAGTGACACCGGGACAGACTACAATGAGCGGTTATTC
>-|TRBV11-2|TRBJ2-7|-
CANIRSSYEQYF
TGTGCCAACATAAGGAGCTCCTACGAGCAGTACTTC
>many|TRBV30|TRBJ2-7|TRBD1
CAWSVGTGAPYEQYF
TGTGCCTGGAGTGTAGGGACAGGCGCACCCTACGAGCAGTACTTC
>-|TRBV29-1|TRBJ2-1|-
CSVEDSRRLSLEQFF
TGCAGCGTTGAAGACTCCAGGCGTTTGAGCTTGGAGCAGTTCTTC
>-|TRBV11-2|TRBJ2-1|-
CASSPTPRGTYNKQFF
TGTGCCAGCAGCCCCACGCCCCGGGGCACCTACAATAAGCAGTTCTTC
>many|TRBV6-1|TRBJ1-6|-
CASTEQSMNSPLHF
TGTGCCAGCACTGAACAGAGTATGAATTCACCCCTCCACTTT